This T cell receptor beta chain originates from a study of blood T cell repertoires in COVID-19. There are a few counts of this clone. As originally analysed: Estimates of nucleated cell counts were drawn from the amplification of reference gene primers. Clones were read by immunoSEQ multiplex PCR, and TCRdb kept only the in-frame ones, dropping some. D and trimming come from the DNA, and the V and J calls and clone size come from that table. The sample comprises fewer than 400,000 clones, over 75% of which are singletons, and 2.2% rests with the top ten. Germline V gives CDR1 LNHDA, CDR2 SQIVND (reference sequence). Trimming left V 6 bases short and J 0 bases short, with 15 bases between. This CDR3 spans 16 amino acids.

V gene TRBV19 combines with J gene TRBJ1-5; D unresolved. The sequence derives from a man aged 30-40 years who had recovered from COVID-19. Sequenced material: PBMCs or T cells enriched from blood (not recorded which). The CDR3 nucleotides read TGTGCCAGTAGATATGGTGGCGGGTATAGCAATCAGCCCCAGCATTTT. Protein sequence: CASRYGGGYSNQPQHF.